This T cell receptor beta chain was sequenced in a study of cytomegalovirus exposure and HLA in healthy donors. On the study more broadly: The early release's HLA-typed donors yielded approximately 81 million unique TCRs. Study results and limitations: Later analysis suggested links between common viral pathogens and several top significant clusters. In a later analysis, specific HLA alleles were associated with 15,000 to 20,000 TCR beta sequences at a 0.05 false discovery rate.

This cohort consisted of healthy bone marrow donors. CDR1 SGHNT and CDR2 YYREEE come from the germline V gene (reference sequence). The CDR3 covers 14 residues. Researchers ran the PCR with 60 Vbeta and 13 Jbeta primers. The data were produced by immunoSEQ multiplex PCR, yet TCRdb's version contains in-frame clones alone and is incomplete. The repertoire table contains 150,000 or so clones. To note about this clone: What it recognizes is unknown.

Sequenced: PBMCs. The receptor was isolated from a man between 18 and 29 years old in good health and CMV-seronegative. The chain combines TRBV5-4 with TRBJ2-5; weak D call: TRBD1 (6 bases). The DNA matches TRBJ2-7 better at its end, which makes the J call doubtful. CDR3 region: CASSGKTGSYEQYF. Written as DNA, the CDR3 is TGTGCCAGCAGCGGCAAGACAGGCTCCTACGAGCAGTACTTC.